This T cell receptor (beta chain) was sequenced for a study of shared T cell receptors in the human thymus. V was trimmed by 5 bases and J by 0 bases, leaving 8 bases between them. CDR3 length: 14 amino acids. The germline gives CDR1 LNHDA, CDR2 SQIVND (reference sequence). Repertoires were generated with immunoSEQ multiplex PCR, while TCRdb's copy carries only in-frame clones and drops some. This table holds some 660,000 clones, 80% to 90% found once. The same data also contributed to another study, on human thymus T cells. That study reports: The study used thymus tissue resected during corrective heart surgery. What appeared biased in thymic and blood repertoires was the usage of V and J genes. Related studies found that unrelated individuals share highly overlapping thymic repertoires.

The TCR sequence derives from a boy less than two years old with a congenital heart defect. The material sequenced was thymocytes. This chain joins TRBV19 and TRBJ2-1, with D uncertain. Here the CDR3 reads CASSRNSSYNEQFF. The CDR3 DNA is TGTGCCAGTAGTCGAAACAGCTCCTACAATGAGCAGTTCTTC.